These 2 T cell receptor beta chains were sequenced from one sample in a study of blood T cells in healthy people across ages. Together with a sample-barcoded 5' primer, a J-beta primer mix was included in a second PCR lasting about 7 to 11 cycles. TCRdb redid the calling of the 5' RACE reads with MiXCR, one entry per CDR3 protein. This table holds under 850,000 distinct CDR3 sequences, about 37% found once. Sequenced: blood. These receptors all come from a man in his late teens or twenties in good health.

The rearrangement joins TRBV12-3 or TRBV12-4 to TRBJ1-5; TRBD1 might be the D (5 bases). This CDR3 contains 15 residues. V was pared by 8 bases and J by 3 bases, with 17 bases between. The CDR3: CASAPRGRLNQPQHF. The DNA of the CDR3 is TGTGCCAGCGCCCCCCGGGGCAGACTCAATCAGCCCCAGCATTTT.

This chain uses TRBV12-3 or TRBV12-4 with TRBJ2-3; 10 bases match TRBD1. The CDR3 runs to 14 residues. V trimming: 6 bases; J trimming: 1 base; junction bases outside the gene matches: 1. The CDR3 DNA follows: TGTGCCAGCAGGACAGGGGGCCGCACAGATACGCAGTATTTT. Its protein product is CASRTGGRTDTQYF.